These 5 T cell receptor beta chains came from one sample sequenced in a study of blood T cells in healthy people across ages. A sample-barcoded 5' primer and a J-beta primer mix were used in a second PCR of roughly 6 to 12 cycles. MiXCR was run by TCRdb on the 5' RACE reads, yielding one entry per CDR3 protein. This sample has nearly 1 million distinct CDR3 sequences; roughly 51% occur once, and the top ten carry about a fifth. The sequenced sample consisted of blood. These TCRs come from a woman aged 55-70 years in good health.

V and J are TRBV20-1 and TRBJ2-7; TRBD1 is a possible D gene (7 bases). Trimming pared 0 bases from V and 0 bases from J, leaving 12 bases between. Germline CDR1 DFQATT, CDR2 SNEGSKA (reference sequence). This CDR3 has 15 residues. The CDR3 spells CSARDRQGGSYEQYF. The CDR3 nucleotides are TGCAGTGCTAGAGATCGACAGGGAGGCTCCTACGAGCAGTACTTC.

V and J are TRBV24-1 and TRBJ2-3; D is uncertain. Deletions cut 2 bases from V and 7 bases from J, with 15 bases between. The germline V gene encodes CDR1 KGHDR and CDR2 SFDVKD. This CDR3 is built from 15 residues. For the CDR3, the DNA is TGTGCCACCAGTGATTCTAGATTGGGCATCCATACGCAGTATTTT. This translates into CATSDSRLGIHTQYF.

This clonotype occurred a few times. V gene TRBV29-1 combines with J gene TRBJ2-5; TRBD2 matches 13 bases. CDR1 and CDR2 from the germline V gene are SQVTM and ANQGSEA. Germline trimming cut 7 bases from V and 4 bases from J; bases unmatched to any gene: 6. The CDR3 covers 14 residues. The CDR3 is CSAKLAGGVETQYF. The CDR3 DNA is TGCAGCGCTAAACTAGCGGGAGGGGTAGAGACCCAGTACTTC.

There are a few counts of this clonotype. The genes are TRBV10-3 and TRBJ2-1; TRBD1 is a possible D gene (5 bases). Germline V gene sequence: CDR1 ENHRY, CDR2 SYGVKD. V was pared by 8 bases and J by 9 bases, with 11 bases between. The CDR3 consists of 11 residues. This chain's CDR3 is CAIAQGSEQFF. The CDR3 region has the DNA TGTGCCATCGCCCAGGGCAGTGAGCAGTTCTTC.

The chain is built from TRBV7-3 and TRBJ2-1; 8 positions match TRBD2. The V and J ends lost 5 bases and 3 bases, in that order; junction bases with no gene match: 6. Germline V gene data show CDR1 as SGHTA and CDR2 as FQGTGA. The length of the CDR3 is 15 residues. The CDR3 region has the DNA TGTGCCAGCAGCCTCGAGGGACTAGTCTACAATGAGCAGTTCTTC. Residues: CASSLEGLVYNEQFF.